The 7 T cell receptor beta chains presented below share a single source sample, sequenced in a study of blood T cell repertoires in COVID-19. Repertoires were generated with immunoSEQ multiplex PCR, while TCRdb's copy carries only in-frame clones and drops some. Seen here are roughly 500,000 clones, approximately 83% observed once, and the top ten hold roughly 3.2%. The sequenced sample was peripheral blood. These receptor sequences come from a human donor in a cohort sampled during active COVID-19.

In its sample, this clone was seen a few times. The CDR3 loop reads CASNRIAGQPQHF. DNA of the CDR3: TGTGCCAGCAATAGAATAGCGGGGCAGCCCCAGCATTTT. V gene TRBV6-5 combines with J gene TRBJ1-5; no clear D gene. There are 13 residues in the CDR3. V gave up 7 bases and J gave up 7 bases, with 14 bases separating them. Germline lookup yields CDR1 MNHEY and CDR2 SVGAGI.

The gene calls are TRBV3-1 (or the pseudogene TRBV3-2) and TRBJ2-1; 11 bases are a match to TRBD2. CDR1 and CDR2 (germline): LGHDT, YNNKEL (reference sequence). With 0 bases clipped from V and 8 bases from J, the junction kept 9 bases outside the gene matches. The CDR3 runs to 17 residues. The CDR3 reads CASSQDRASGRYDEQFF. CDR3 bases: TGTGCCAGCAGCCAAGATAGGGCTAGCGGGAGGTACGATGAGCAGTTCTTC.

The gene calls are TRBV3-1 (or the pseudogene TRBV3-2) and TRBJ2-1; D is possibly TRBD1 (5 bases). CDR1 and CDR2 from the germline V gene are LGHDT and YNNKEL (reference sequence). V was cut by 0 bases and J by 8 bases, with 8 bases left in between. This CDR3 contains 13 residues. This CDR3 reads CASSQEEGDEQFF. The CDR3 DNA follows: TGTGCCAGCAGCCAAGAAGAAGGGGATGAGCAGTTCTTC.

The V call is TRBV2, the J call TRBJ1-2; D is unclear. Germline CDR1 and CDR2: SNHLY and FYNNEI. V was pared by 6 bases and J by 2 bases, with 13 bases between. This CDR3 is built from 14 residues. The CDR3 bases are TGTGCCAGCAGGATCGGACTGCCGAACTATGGCTACACCTTC. This encodes CASRIGLPNYGYTF.

The chain recombines TRBV27 with TRBJ2-5; TRBD2 matches 7 bases. The CDR3 spans 13 residues. Germline V gives CDR1 MNHEY, CDR2 SMNVEV (reference sequence). V gave up 6 bases and J gave up 4 bases; unmatched junction bases: 5. The CDR3 loop reads CASRTSELETQYF. In DNA form, the CDR3 reads TGTGCCAGCAGAACTAGCGAGTTAGAGACCCAGTACTTC.

This clone was counted a few times. The chain has TRBV10-2 and TRBJ2-3; D is undetermined. Trimming took off 2 bases at V and 0 bases at J, with 6 bases between the two ends. In germline, CDR1 is WSHSY, CDR2 SAAADI. The CDR3 is made up of 14 amino acids. CDR3 nucleotides: TGCGCCAGCAGTGAGCTCCAGAGCACAGATACGCAGTATTTT. The encoded protein is CASSELQSTDTQYF.

The CDR3 is CASSSSGRGTDTQYF. The DNA for the CDR3 is TGTGCCAGCAGCTCTAGCGGGAGGGGCACAGATACGCAGTATTTT. The chain carries TRBV7-3 and TRBJ2-3, with 12 bases fitting TRBD2. Germline V gene lookup returns CDR1 SGHTA and CDR2 FQGTGA. V lost 4 bases to trimming and J lost 1 base; unmatched junction nucleotides: 0. This CDR3 has 15 amino acids.